This entry concerns a single T cell receptor beta chain. Original processing notes: Amplification of reference gene primers provided the estimated nucleated cell counts. The data were produced by immunoSEQ multiplex PCR, yet TCRdb's version contains in-frame clones alone and is incomplete. V and J calls and clone size are as listed in that table; D and trimming were resolved from the DNA. Of hundreds of thousands of clones in the sample, about 87% were seen once. The data are from a study of blood T cell repertoires in COVID-19. Study in general: Sites across the United States, Italy and Spain contributed samples from acute and convalescent COVID-19. The analysed material was cDNA or gDNA that came from T cells, B-cell-depleted T cells, or PBMCs.

V was pared by 1 base and J by 6 bases, with 10 bases of the junction left unmatched. This CDR3 contains 16 residues. The V gene's germline CDR1 is LNHNV and CDR2 YYDKDF (reference sequence). The receptor was isolated from a human donor in a cohort sampled during active COVID-19. The gene calls are TRBV15 and TRBJ2-3; TRBD2 aligns across 7 bases. The specimen was peripheral blood. Written as DNA, the CDR3 is TGTGCCACCAGCAGAGTTCGGGAGGTCCCGTCGGATACGCAGTATTTT. Its translation is CATSRVREVPSDTQYF.